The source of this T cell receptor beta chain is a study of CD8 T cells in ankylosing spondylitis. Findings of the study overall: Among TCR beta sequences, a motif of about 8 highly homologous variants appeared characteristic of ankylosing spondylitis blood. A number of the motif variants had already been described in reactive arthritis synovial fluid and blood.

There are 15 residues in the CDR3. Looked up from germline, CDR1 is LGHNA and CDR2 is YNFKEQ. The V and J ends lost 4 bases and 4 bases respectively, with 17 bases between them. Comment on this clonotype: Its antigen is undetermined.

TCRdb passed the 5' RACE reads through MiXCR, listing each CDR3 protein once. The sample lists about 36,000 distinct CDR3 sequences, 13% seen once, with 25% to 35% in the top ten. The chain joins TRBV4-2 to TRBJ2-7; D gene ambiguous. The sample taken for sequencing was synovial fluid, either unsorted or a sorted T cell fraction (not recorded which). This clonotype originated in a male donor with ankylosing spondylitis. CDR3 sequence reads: CASSPSNFEVYEQYF. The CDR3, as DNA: TGTGCCAGCAGCCCGTCAAACTTTGAGGTATACGAGCAGTACTTC.